The clone carrying this TCR beta chain was counted once. This sample stems from a study of T cells in localized non-small cell lung cancer. This CDR3 region has 14 residues. Trimming at V came to 4 bases and at J to 6 bases, leaving 4 bases not matched to a gene. The germline CDR1 and CDR2 sequences are LGHNA and YSLEER. Using immunoSEQ multiplex PCR, the repertoire was profiled, and TCRdb retains in-frame clones only, with some absent. Of around 8,000 clones in the sample, about 90% are singletons; the top ten hold 3.5% to 5%. The chain carries TRBV4-3 and TRBJ1-5; 9 bases line up with TRBD1. This clonotype was obtained from a male donor at least 60 years old with stage II lung adenocarcinoma. Sequencing used peripheral blood mononuclear cells, obtained before any cancer treatment. The DNA of the CDR3 is TGCGCCAGCAGCCCCGGACAGGGGAGTCAGCCCCAGCATTTT. This codes for CASSPGQGSQPQHF.